A single sample gave rise to the 26 T cell receptor beta chains below, sequenced in a study of cytotoxic CD8 clonotypes in ibrutinib-treated CLL. The data were produced by immunoSEQ multiplex PCR, yet TCRdb's version contains in-frame clones alone and is incomplete. In the table there are some 61,000 clones, around two thirds of which are singletons. The material was PBMCs, obtained after 12 months of ibrutinib treatment. Receptors originate from a human donor with chronic lymphocytic leukemia.

This chain links TRBV7-2 with TRBJ1-5, with D possibly matching TRBD1 (5 bases). Trimming shortened V by 0 bases and J by 3 bases, and 6 bases separated the two germline ends. CDR1 and CDR2 (germline): SGHTA, FQGNSA. This CDR3 contains 14 residues. CDR3 sequence (DNA): TGTGCCAGCAGCTTAGCGGACAACAATCAGCCCCAGCATTTT. It specifies CASSLADNNQPQHF.

The CDR3 DNA sequence: TGTGCCAGTCAGCGGGACAGGGGGTACTACAATGAGCAGTTCTTC. Amino acids: CASQRDRGYYNEQFF. V is TRBV19 and J is TRBJ2-1, with 11 bases identical to TRBD1. The CDR3 loop spans 15 amino acids. Germline lookup yields CDR1 LNHDA and CDR2 SQIVND (reference sequence). With 8 bases clipped from V and 3 bases from J, the junction kept 6 bases outside the gene matches. Based on the CDR3 plus reference TRBV19 and TRBJ2-1, the full variable domain is DGGITQSPKYLFRKEGQNVTLSCEQNLNHDAMYWYRQDPGQGLRLIYYSQIVNDFQKGDIAEGYSVSREKKESFPLTVTSAQKNPTAFYLCASQRDRGYYNEQFFGPGTRLTVL.

The V call is TRBV5-1, the J call TRBJ2-5; D may be TRBD1 (5 bases). Germline CDR1 is SGHRS and CDR2 is YFSETQ. Trimming stripped 0 bases from V and 4 bases from J, with 10 bases between. This CDR3 has 14 residues. CDR3 protein: CASSLAVGAETQYF. CDR3 sequence (DNA): TGCGCCAGCAGCTTGGCCGTAGGGGCAGAGACCCAGTACTTC.

The J gene is TRBJ1-2, the V gene TRBV9; D remains ambiguous. Trimming stripped 0 bases from V and 3 bases from J, with 9 bases between. Germline CDR1 SGDLS, CDR2 YYNGEE. The CDR3 contains 14 residues. The CDR3 bases are TGTGCCAGCAGCGTAGCGGGATCGGACTATGGCTACACCTTC. Translation gives CASSVAGSDYGYTF.

This clone was seen only a few times. This chain connects TRBV18 to TRBJ1-1; D might be TRBD1 (6 bases). This CDR3 has 17 residues. CDR1 and CDR2 (germline): KGHSH, LQKENI. The ends were cut back, 2 bases at V and 6 bases at J, with 22 bases in the middle. The CDR3 loop is CASSPSRENRVKPEAFF. The CDR3 DNA reads as TGTGCCAGCTCACCATCAAGGGAAAACAGGGTAAAGCCTGAAGCTTTCTTT.

The rearrangement joins TRBV7-2 to TRBJ2-7; a possible D gene is TRBD2 (5 bases). CDR3 length: 13 residues. V was clipped by 5 bases and J by 4 bases, with 12 bases between them. Germline V gene data show CDR1 as SGHTA and CDR2 as FQGNSA. DNA for the CDR3: TGTGCCAGCAGCCCGGATCCGGGGTACGAGCAGTACTTC. Translating it yields CASSPDPGYEQYF.

This clone appeared a few times. The chain recombines TRBV5-1 with TRBJ1-4; 7 bases are shared with TRBD1. V dropped 1 base and J dropped 5; count of bases not matched to a gene: 8. CDR3 length: 16 residues. CDR1 is SGHRS and CDR2 is YFSETQ in the germline V gene. The CDR3 coding sequence is TGCGCCAGCAGCTTGTCGTCAGGGGGTGGGAATGAAAAACTGTTTTTT. This codes for CASSLSSGGGNEKLFF.

This chain joins TRBV6-6 and TRBJ1-4, with D uncertain. This CDR3 is built from 15 residues. V was shortened by 2 bases and J by 2 bases, with 9 bases between the two germline ends. Germline CDR1 is MNHNY and CDR2 is SVGAGI (reference sequence). CDR3 amino acids: CASSYPERTNEKLFF. The CDR3 DNA reads TGTGCCAGCAGTTACCCCGAACGGACTAATGAAAAACTGTTTTTT.

This chain uses TRBV7-9 with TRBJ2-7; D possibly corresponds to TRBD2 (5 bases). V was shortened by 8 bases and J by 2 bases, with 19 bases between the two germline ends. This CDR3 contains 15 residues. The germline V gene has CDR1 SEHNR and CDR2 FQNEAQ (reference sequence). Here the CDR3 reads CASSSYQRGTYEQYF. CDR3 bases: TGTGCCAGCTCTTCCTACCAGAGAGGGACCTACGAGCAGTACTTC. Full variable domain (outside the CDR3, taken from reference TRBV7-9 and TRBJ2-7): DTGVSQNPRHKITKRGQNVTFRCDPISEHNRLYWYRQTLGQGPEFLTYFQNEAQLEKSRLLSDRFSAERPKGSFSTLEIQRTEQGDSAMYLCASSSYQRGTYEQYFGPGTRLTVT.

V is TRBV4-1 and J is TRBJ2-1; 9 nucleotides align to TRBD1. Per the germline V gene, CDR1 is MGHRA and CDR2 is YSYEKL. This CDR3 comprises 21 residues. V lost 0 bases to trimming and J lost 6 bases; unmatched junction nucleotides: 21. CDR3 protein: CASSQDWGVGQGLPNRNEQFF. The CDR3 DNA is TGCGCCAGCAGCCAAGACTGGGGGGTGGGACAGGGATTGCCTAACCGCAATGAGCAGTTCTTC.

V and J are TRBV28 and TRBJ1-1; 7 nucleotides match TRBD1. The junction had 7 bases not matched to a gene; V was cut back by 3 bases and J by 6 bases. This CDR3 spans 14 amino acids. The germline V gene encodes CDR1 MDHEN and CDR2 SYDVKM. DNA for the CDR3: TGTGCCAGCAGTTTGAGAGGGGGCGTCGCTGAAGCTTTCTTT. The encoded protein is CASSLRGGVAEAFF.

Notes on this clone: The sample contains more than one DNA sequence encoding this CDR3. The J gene is TRBJ1-4, the V gene TRBV5-1; 10 positions match TRBD1. J was trimmed by 8 bases and V by 3 bases; bases with no gene match: 13. This CDR3 region has 17 residues. CDR1 is SGHRS and CDR2 is YFSETQ in the germline V gene. This CDR3 reads CASSWTGGESRGEKLFF. CDR3 sequence (DNA): TGCGCCAGCAGCTGGACAGGGGGTGAGTCCAGAGGAGAAAAACTGTTTTTT.

The gene calls are TRBV18 and TRBJ2-1; the D gene is possibly TRBD1 (6 bases). Germline CDR1 KGHSH, CDR2 LQKENI. This CDR3 is built from 16 residues. V lost 5 bases to trimming and J lost 0 bases, with 14 bases between them. The CDR3 is CASSKTQDSSYNEQFF. The DNA for the CDR3 is TGTGCCAGCTCAAAGACTCAGGACAGCTCCTACAATGAGCAGTTCTTC.

V is TRBV9 and J is TRBJ2-7, with D perhaps matching TRBD1 (6 bases). The CDR3 length is 16 residues. The ends were cut back, 0 bases at V and 2 bases at J, with 15 bases in the middle. Germline loops: CDR1 SGDLS, CDR2 YYNGEE. CDR3 in amino acids: CASSVADRDKTYEQYF. The CDR3 coding sequence is TGTGCCAGCAGCGTAGCCGACCGGGACAAGACCTACGAGCAGTACTTC.

This clone was observed a single time. The chain links TRBV19 to TRBJ2-5; 8 positions match TRBD2. The J segment lost 6 bases and the V segment lost 5 bases, leaving 8 bases of the junction unmatched. Looked up from germline, CDR1 is LNHDA and CDR2 is SQIVND (reference sequence). The CDR3 spans 14 residues. CDR3 in amino acids: CASSSESGGQTQYF. In nucleotides, the CDR3 is TGTGCCAGTAGTTCCGAGAGCGGGGGACAGACCCAGTACTTC.

The J gene is TRBJ2-7, the V gene TRBV27; perhaps TRBD1 as D (7 bases). Germline V gives CDR1 MNHEY, CDR2 SMNVEV (reference sequence). The CDR3 is made up of 15 amino acids. Trimming took 2 bases from V and 7 from J, leaving 18 bases between them. CDR3 in amino acids: CASSLDLQGGREQYF. The CDR3 nucleotides are TGTGCCAGCAGTTTAGATTTGCAGGGGGGCCGGGAGCAGTACTTC.

V is TRBV6-1 and J is TRBJ1-2; no clear D gene. The V end was cut by 3 bases, the J end by 2 bases, with 4 bases between. The germline V gene encodes CDR1 MNHNS and CDR2 SASEGT. This CDR3 comprises 12 residues. The CDR3 bases are TGTGCCAGCAGTGAGCCAAACTATGGCTACACCTTC. Protein: CASSEPNYGYTF.

The gene calls are TRBV20-1 and TRBJ1-1; D is possibly TRBD1 (5 bases). Trimming cost V 8 bases and J 4 bases, with 11 bases left between them. Germline CDR1 is DFQATT and CDR2 is SNEGSKA (reference sequence). CDR3 size: 11 residues. CDR3 DNA sequence: TGCAGTAAAAGGGGCCCCACTGAAGCTTTCTTT. Translating it yields CSKRGPTEAFF.

CDR3: CATSSGYTDTQYF. The DNA for the CDR3 is TGTGCCACCTCTAGCGGGTACACAGATACGCAGTATTTT. The V call is TRBV13, the J call TRBJ2-3, with 8 bases matching TRBD2. The V segment lost 10 bases and the J segment 2 bases; nucleotides outside the gene matches: 5. The CDR3 has 13 residues. From germline, CDR1 is PRHDT and CDR2 FYEKMQ (reference sequence).

V is TRBV7-2 and J is TRBJ2-7; D is undetermined. CDR1 and CDR2 (germline): SGHTA, FQGNSA. V lost 4 bases, J lost 2 bases, and 18 bases lay in between. The CDR3 covers 16 residues. The CDR3 protein is CASSWADNTFPYEQYF. The CDR3 DNA follows: TGTGCCAGCAGCTGGGCCGATAATACGTTCCCCTACGAGCAGTACTTC.

The V and J genes are TRBV4-3 and TRBJ2-1, with D unresolved. Trimming removed 0 bases at V and 0 bases at J, with 9 bases between. The CDR3 contains 16 residues. Germline V gives CDR1 LGHNA, CDR2 YSLEER. The CDR3 is CASSQDPTSSYNEQFF. The CDR3 DNA sequence: TGCGCCAGCAGCCAAGATCCTACGAGCTCCTACAATGAGCAGTTCTTC.

The chain carries TRBV9 and TRBJ2-7; the D call may be TRBD1 or TRBD2 (5 bases each). V lost 4 bases and J 0 bases, leaving 17 bases between the germline ends. There are 16 residues in the CDR3. Germline V gives CDR1 SGDLS, CDR2 YYNGEE. For the CDR3, the DNA is TGTGCCAGCAGCCCTAGTGGGACGCTGAGCTCCTACGAGCAGTACTTC. This encodes CASSPSGTLSSYEQYF.

This clone has a handful of counts. J is TRBJ1-5 and V is TRBV6-1; D not resolved. The V gene's germline CDR1 is MNHNS and CDR2 SASEGT. V gave up 6 bases and J gave up 3 bases, with 6 bases separating them. CDR3 length equals 12 residues. The CDR3 DNA sequence: TGTGCCAGCAGCGGGAACAATCAGCCCCAGCATTTT. Translation: CASSGNNQPQHF.

In this sample, this clone turned up a few times. The chain couples TRBV7-9 to TRBJ2-3; 7 nucleotides line up with TRBD1. CDR3 length: 12 residues. Germline assignment: CDR1 SEHNR and CDR2 FQNEAQ (reference sequence). V shed 5 bases and J 8 bases; nucleotides not matched to a gene: 4. The chain's CDR3 is CASSTPGGTQYF. CDR3 in DNA: TGTGCCAGCAGCACGCCAGGGGGTACGCAGTATTTT.

The V gene is TRBV7-2, the J gene TRBJ2-5; no clear D. The CDR3 has 13 residues. CDR1 is SGHTA, CDR2 FQGNSA, per germline. V lost 5 bases, J lost 2 bases, and 9 bases lay in between. The CDR3 DNA reads as TGTGCCAGCAGCCAGGCTAGACAAGAGACCCAGTACTTC. Protein: CASSQARQETQYF.

The J gene is TRBJ2-3, the V gene TRBV7-2; either TRBD1 or TRBD2 may fit D (5 bases each). The CDR3 contains 16 residues. The V gene lost 5 bases and the J gene lost 2 bases, with 17 bases spanning the gap. In germline, CDR1 is SGHTA, CDR2 FQGNSA. CDR3 protein: CASSSGRVGSTDTQYF. The CDR3 DNA is TGTGCCAGCAGCAGCGGCAGGGTAGGATCCACAGATACGCAGTATTTT.